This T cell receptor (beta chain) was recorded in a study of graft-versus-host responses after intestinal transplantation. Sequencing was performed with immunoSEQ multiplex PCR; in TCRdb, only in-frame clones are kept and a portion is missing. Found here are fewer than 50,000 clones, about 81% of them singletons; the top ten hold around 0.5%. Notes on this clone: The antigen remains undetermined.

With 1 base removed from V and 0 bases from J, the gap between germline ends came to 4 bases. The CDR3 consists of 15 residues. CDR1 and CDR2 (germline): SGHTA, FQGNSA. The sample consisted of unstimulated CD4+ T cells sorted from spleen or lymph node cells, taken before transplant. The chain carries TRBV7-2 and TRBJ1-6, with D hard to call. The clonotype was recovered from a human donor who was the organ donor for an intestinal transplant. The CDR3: CASSLGGSYNSPLHF. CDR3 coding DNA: TGTGCCAGCAGCTTAGGGGGCTCCTATAATTCACCCCTCCACTTT.